The T cell receptor (beta chain) described here comes from a study of shared clonotypes between healthy human individuals. Overall study context: Researchers drew samples from a couple of women and a few men aged 18 to 49. Study-wide findings and caveats: Measured sharing among donors was expected to vary with sequencing depth. With few donors, the genetic and exposure-history diversity represented was limited.

Generated by immunoSEQ multiplex PCR, the TCRdb table keeps only in-frame clones and is missing some. The sample has some 580,000 clones; roughly 97% are singletons. The CDR3 runs 16 residues. The V and J ends lost 3 bases and 4 bases respectively, with 18 bases between them. The germline gives CDR1 SGDLS, CDR2 YYNGEE. With respect to this clone: Its antigen is still unknown.

The authors divided CD4+ cells into CD45RA+ naive and CD45RA-negative memory subsets. The sequenced sample was naive CD4+ T cells sorted from blood. The subset was: CD45RA+ positively selected. This clonotype was obtained from a woman between 25 and 40 years old in good health. The V gene is TRBV9, the J gene TRBJ2-3; maybe TRBD2 (5 bases). The CDR3 sequence is CASSARKGVLADTQYF. The DNA of the CDR3 is TGTGCCAGCAGCGCGAGAAAGGGAGTACTGGCAGATACGCAGTATTTT.